This T cell receptor (beta chain) was observed in a study of blood T cell repertoires in COVID-19. Everyone who took part was roughly 18 to 100 years old, and they came from fewer than 25 US areas. Assignment of participants to cohorts was predicated upon participant-reported clinical history. Two consecutive negative NP/OP PCR tests, clearance, or resolved symptoms defined Cohort 3 recovery. This clone has just one count. Here immunoSEQ multiplex PCR was the method, and the copy in TCRdb shows in-frame clones only, minus some. The sample consists of approximately 300,000 clones, roughly nine tenths of them appearing once. Trimming removed 1 base at V and 1 base at J, with 8 bases between. Looked up from germline, CDR1 is SEHNR and CDR2 is FQNEAQ (reference sequence). The length of the CDR3 is 15 residues.

The chain carries TRBV7-9 and TRBJ1-3; possible D gene TRBD1, 5 bases. Sequenced input: PBMCs or T cells enriched from blood (not recorded which). The TCR sequence derives from a woman in her twenties or thirties who had recovered from COVID-19. The CDR3 coding sequence is TGTGCCAGCAGCTTAGGTGGGGCTTCTGGAAACACCATATATTTT. Amino acids: CASSLGGASGNTIYF.